Reported below is one T cell receptor beta chain. The table came from immunoSEQ multiplex PCR; TCRdb's copy has only in-frame clones and leaves some out. The sample has some 130,000 clones; over 80% are singletons. This sample was included in a study of blood T cell repertoires in COVID-19. The receptor comes from an older man with acute or convalescent COVID-19. The sequencing input was peripheral blood.

DNA of the CDR3: TGTGCCACCAGCAGAGGCGCTAGCGGGGGGGAAGAGACCCAGTACTTC. It translates to CATSRGASGGEETQYF. The chain couples TRBV15 to TRBJ2-5, with TRBD2 matching over 12 bases. Germline CDR1 is LNHNV and CDR2 is YYDKDF (reference sequence). The junction had 3 bases not matched to a gene; V was cut back by 1 base and J by 3 bases. The CDR3 runs 16 residues. The variable domain in full, with the rest retrieved from reference TRBV15 and TRBJ2-5, is DAMVIQNPRYQVTQFGKPVTLSCSQTLNHNVMYWYQQKSSQAPKLLFHYYDKDFNNEADTPDNFQSRRPNTSFCFLDIRSPGLGDTAMYLCATSRGASGGEETQYFGPGTRLLVL.